A single sample gave rise to the 2 T cell receptor beta chains below, sequenced in a study of CD8+CD57+ T cells in acquired aplastic anemia. The template for TCR beta VDJ and CDR3 sequence profiling was genomic DNA. Using its own MiXCR run on the reads, TCRdb lists one record per CDR3 protein. The sample carries some 160,000 distinct CDR3 sequences, around 50% recorded once. Those patients picked for sequencing had displayed CD8+CD57+ cell expansion on flow cytometry. The sequenced material came from sorted CD4+, CD8+, or CD8+CD57+ T cells (not recorded which) from PBMCs. These TCRs come from a human donor with aplastic anemia.

This sequence joins TRBV7-9 and TRBJ1-1, with unresolved D. V was cut by 3 bases and J by 3 bases, with 11 bases left in between. The CDR3 runs to 14 residues. Germline V gives CDR1 SEHNR, CDR2 FQNEAQ (reference sequence). The DNA of the CDR3 is TGTGCCAGCAGCTTGGGCAGATCGGACACTGAAGCTTTCTTT. Amino acid sequence: CASSLGRSDTEAFF.

A word on this clonotype: Being one base from a much bigger clone, this may be a read error. The rearrangement links TRBV3-1 to TRBJ2-7; D uncertain. The CDR3 is made up of 13 amino acids. Germline V gene lookup returns CDR1 LGHDT and CDR2 YNNKEL (reference sequence). DNA for the CDR3: TGTACCAGCAGCCATCCGTCAGCCTACGAGCAGTACTTC. Translation: CTSSHPSAYEQYF.